This T cell receptor (beta chain) was captured in a study of beta chain features in type 1 diabetes. The study's findings and limits: Moderate but significant shortening of TCRB CDR3s was recorded in all four CD4+ subsets from Type 1 diabetes patients. A potential influence of HLA type upon TCRB rearrangement remained unresolved herein. The naive, central memory and Treg TCRB repertoires showed an apparent similarity that was greater among patients than among healthy donors.

Every sorted population was more than 95% pure. A note on this clone: Its antigen remains unidentified.

Isolated RNA was reverse transcribed in full, so expressed TCRB transcripts were sequenced. Naive, central memory and regulatory T cell samples averaged roughly 3.5 million immunoSEQ reads each. The protocol was immunoSEQ multiplex PCR, while the TCRdb copy is restricted to in-frame clones and leaves out a portion. The repertoire includes around 250,000 clones, about 15% of them detected once, and approximately 0.018% sits in the top ten. Germline CDR1 and CDR2: MNHEY and SMNVEV (reference sequence). The CDR3 covers 15 residues. Trimming cost V 3 bases and J 7 bases, with 19 bases left between them. The V call is TRBV27, the J call TRBJ2-7; D might be TRBD2 (6 bases). Sample: naive CD4+ T cells from blood. The sequence was obtained from a man aged 25 to 45 with type 1 diabetes. CDR3 region: CASSFSSGSGGEQYF. The CDR3, as DNA: TGTGCCAGCAGTTTCTCCTCTGGCTCTGGGGGGGAGCAGTACTTC.